The present entry profiles one T cell receptor beta chain with its context. This clone's antigen is unknown. Nothing much larger sits one base from this clone, and base qualities are not available. For sequencing, an Illumina HiSeq 2500 was employed. Quantitative 5'-RACE with molecular barcodes was the method used to prepare the TCR beta libraries. The original pipeline was this. To identify disease-linked TCR variants, a new computational method was used, one built on a probabilistic model of VDJ rearrangement. TCRdb redid the processing of the public reads, applying fastp at Q25 and MiXCR, and retained in-frame beta chains. Identical CDR3 protein sequences are pooled into one entry, listed with their most common genes and DNA. These V and J calls derive from TCRdb rather than the authors' analysis. This sample is represented by about 360,000 distinct CDR3 sequences; 14% to 15% of them were singletons. The biggest ten clones account for around 1% of the sample.

The data originate from a study of CD8 T cells in ankylosing spondylitis (TCRdb year 2017). In the study overall: To find TCR variants linked to disease, the study profiled T cell receptor beta repertoires in ankylosing spondylitis patients and healthy donors. Samples of peripheral blood were taken, and for ankylosing spondylitis patients, synovial fluid was collected as well. The full study cohort was made up of roughly 25 ankylosing spondylitis patients and around 100 healthy donors.

Broad study findings and their caveats: The disease-linked clones showed a CD8+ phenotype and occurred at relatively low frequencies in peripheral blood. Some motif variants had previously been reported in the synovial fluid and blood of reactive arthritis patients, which suggests shared mechanisms of disease initiation. The disease-linked clones were reported as significantly enriched in matched synovial fluid samples from ankylosing spondylitis patients. Blood from ankylosing spondylitis patients appeared to be characterized by a TCR beta motif made up of fewer than ten highly homologous amino acid variants.

V is cut back by 1 base and J by 7 bases, with 6 bases in the junction unmatched. The CDR3 sequence holds 15 residues, the cysteine and phenylalanine included. Of the read, only the CDR3 DNA is kept; its 45 bases are in frame from base 1. Looking up the germline V gene yields CDR1 SGHVS and CDR2 FNYEAQ. The source is a male donor with ankylosing spondylitis or in good health (not recorded which). This sequence uses TRBV7-6 and TRBJ2-1; TRBD2 fits 8 bases in the junction. The sequencing sample was made of blood, either unsorted or a sorted T cell fraction (not recorded which). Read as DNA, the sequence is TGTGCCAGCAGCTTAGGGACTAGCCTTTCTAATGAGCAGTTCTTC. Protein translation: CASSLGTSLSNEQFF.